This T cell receptor beta chain was captured in a study of blood T cell repertoires in COVID-19. The protocol was immunoSEQ multiplex PCR, while the TCRdb copy is restricted to in-frame clones and leaves out a portion. The data contain approximately 300,000 clones, about 92% of them singletons. The CDR3 consists of 13 residues. The V segment lost 8 bases and the J segment 2 bases; nucleotides outside the gene matches: 4. Recruits, aged about 18 to 90 years, lived in approximately 26 US areas. The clonotype originates from a woman between 25 and 40 years old who had recovered from COVID-19. V gene TRBV12-3 or TRBV12-4 combines with J gene TRBJ2-7, with TRBD1 matching over 9 bases. Sequenced sample: PBMCs or T cells enriched from blood (not recorded which). In nucleotides, the CDR3 is TGTGCCAGCGACCGGGACAGGGCCTACGAGCAGTACTTC. Its protein product is CASDRDRAYEQYF.